The entry below gives a single TCR beta chain sequence along with its context. The antigen is not known. This specimen belongs to a study of T cells expressing NK-cell markers. Turning to the study itself: One of eight sequenced donors was HCMV-seronegative; the other seven were seropositive.

TCRdb re-called the 5' RACE reads; every CDR3 protein appears as one record, without DNA. This sample's clone table lists over 250,000 distinct CDR3 sequences. General observations from the study: Of the CD8+ T cells in roughly 6 donors, about 1.0-7.0% belonged to dominant NKG2C+ clonotypes. HCMV specificity of the expanded NKG2C+ T cell clones stayed unclear. The study found these clonotypes also leading the CD3+CD56-NKG2C+ fraction in a handful of donors.

The CDR3 consists of 13 residues. Germline assignment: CDR1 KGHDR and CDR2 SFDVKD. The chain employs TRBV24-1 and TRBJ2-1; TCRdb's D call, TRBD1, is unchecked because there is no DNA. The clonotype was recovered from a woman aged 18 to 75 in good health. The sample consisted of blood T cells: a sorted CD56 or NKG2C T cell subset, CD4+ or CD8+ T cells, or bulk PBMC T cells (not recorded which). CDR3 loop: CATSDGASPEQFF.